A single sample is the source of the 15 T cell receptor beta chains below, sequenced in a study of CD8 T cells in ankylosing spondylitis. TCRdb analysed the 5' RACE reads with MiXCR anew, one entry per CDR3 protein. This sample has some 140,000 distinct CDR3 sequences; approximately 10% occur once, and the top ten carry 4.1%. Material for sequencing was blood, either unsorted or a sorted T cell fraction (not recorded which). These receptors originate from a female donor with ankylosing spondylitis or in good health (not recorded which).

This clonotype was counted many times. The chain is built from TRBV3-1 and TRBJ2-3; TRBD1 agrees at 10 bases. With 1 base clipped from V and 5 bases from J, the junction kept 6 bases outside the gene matches. Germline-derived CDR1 and CDR2 are LGHDT and YNNKEL (reference sequence). This CDR3 has 16 amino acids. The CDR3 bases are TGTGCCAGCAGCCAAGTGCGACAGGGGGCGCGAGATACGCAGTATTTT. Translating it yields CASSQVRQGARDTQYF.

Note on this clonotype: It may be a read error: a sequence one base away is much more abundant. The V and J genes are TRBV10-3 and TRBJ2-5, with D possibly matching TRBD1 (6 bases). The length of the CDR3 is 15 residues. Germline-derived CDR1 and CDR2 are ENHRY and SYGVKD. The DNA for the CDR3 is TGTGCCATCAGTGTAAATACAGGGTTGGGAGAGGCCCAGTACTTC. Translating it yields CAISVNTGLGEAQYF.

The sample holds many counts of this clonotype. The chain carries TRBV20-1 and TRBJ2-7; 9 nucleotides line up with TRBD2. V gave up 6 bases and J gave up 2 bases; unmatched junction bases: 8. This CDR3 has 14 amino acids. Germline loops: CDR1 DFQATT, CDR2 SNEGSKA (reference sequence). CDR3: CSAVTSGATYEQYF. DNA of the CDR3: TGCAGTGCGGTGACTAGCGGAGCGACCTACGAGCAGTACTTC.

There are many counts of this clonotype. The chain carries TRBV20-1 and TRBJ1-1; D not certain. The germline gives CDR1 DFQATT, CDR2 SNEGSKA (reference sequence). The CDR3 sequence is 13 residues long. V was shortened by 1 base and J by 0 bases, with 6 bases between the two germline ends. The DNA for the CDR3 is TGCAGTGCTAGAGCTTACGTGAACACTGAAGCTTTCTTT. Its translation: CSARAYVNTEAFF.

This clonotype was recorded at least ten times. The V call is TRBV11-2, the J call TRBJ2-3; TRBD1 agrees at 7 bases. Germline V gene data show CDR1 as SGHAT and CDR2 as FQNNGV. This CDR3 spans 12 amino acids. The V segment lost 5 bases and the J segment 11 bases; nucleotides outside the gene matches: 7. In DNA form, the CDR3 reads TGTGCCAGCAGCCCAGACAGGGTTTTGCAGTATTTT. The encoded protein is CASSPDRVLQYF.

Many counts were recorded for this clonotype. The V gene is TRBV5-1, the J gene TRBJ2-5; the D is unclear. Germline values: CDR1 SGHRS, CDR2 YFSETQ. CDR3 size: 13 residues. The V end lost 0 bases, the J end lost 5 bases, and 8 bases lay between the germline ends. CDR3 sequence reads: CASSLELLETQYF. The CDR3 DNA follows: TGCGCCAGCAGCTTGGAACTCCTGGAGACCCAGTACTTC.

This clonotype was seen many times. This chain connects TRBV7-2 to TRBJ1-2, with a possible D match to TRBD1 (6 bases). This CDR3 has 11 amino acids. CDR1 SGHTA and CDR2 FQGNSA come from the germline V gene. V lost 4 bases, J lost 6 bases, and 6 bases lay in between. The chain's CDR3 is CASSYRDGYTF. The CDR3 coding sequence is TGTGCCAGCAGCTACAGGGATGGCTACACCTTC.

At least ten counts were recorded for this clonotype. The chain combines TRBV20-1 with TRBJ1-1; D remains unclear. The germline V gene encodes CDR1 DFQATT and CDR2 SNEGSKA (reference sequence). The CDR3 extends over 13 amino acids. Trimming shortened V by 1 base and J by 0 bases, and 6 bases separated the two germline ends. The CDR3 DNA sequence: TGCAGTGCTAGAGTTGGGGTGAACACTGAAGCTTTCTTT. This translates into CSARVGVNTEAFF.

This clonotype was counted at least ten times. The rearrangement links TRBV3-1 to TRBJ2-3; tentative D call: TRBD1 (6 bases). Trimming took 4 bases from V and 6 from J, leaving 14 bases between them. This CDR3 spans 14 amino acids. Germline CDR1 reads LGHDT; CDR2 reads YNNKEL (reference sequence). This CDR3 reads CASSRIARGDTQYF. The CDR3, as DNA: TGTGCCAGCAGCCGCATCGCAAGGGGGGATACGCAGTATTTT.

This clonotype was detected many times. The chain has TRBV20-1 and TRBJ1-4, with 7 bases that match TRBD1. The junction had 3 bases not matched to a gene; V was cut back by 5 bases and J by 0 bases. CDR3 length equals 14 residues. The V gene's germline CDR1 is DFQATT and CDR2 SNEGSKA (reference sequence). The CDR3 region has the DNA TGCAGTGCTCAAACAGGGGCAACTAATGAAAAACTGTTTTTT. Its translation: CSAQTGATNEKLFF.

This clonotype was seen many times. The chain links TRBV5-5 to TRBJ1-3; D gene ambiguous. V lost 1 base and J 4 bases, leaving 6 bases between the germline ends. Per germline, CDR1 SGHKS and CDR2 YYEKEE (reference sequence). This CDR3 is built from 13 residues. The CDR3 loop is CASSLYGGNTIYF. DNA for the CDR3: TGTGCCAGCAGCTTGTACGGGGGAAACACCATATATTTT. Based on the CDR3 plus reference TRBV5-5 and TRBJ1-3, the full variable domain is DAGVTQSPTHLIKTRGQQVTLRCSPISGHKSVSWYQQVLGQGPQFIFQYYEKEERGRGNFPDRFSARQFPNYSSELNVNALLLGDSALYLCASSLYGGNTIYFGEGSWLTVV.

This clonotype was counted ten times or more. V usage is TRBV12-3 or TRBV12-4 and J usage is TRBJ2-7; possible D gene TRBD1, 6 bases. CDR3 length: 12 amino acids. V lost 8 bases and J lost 10, with 18 bases in between. In DNA form, the CDR3 reads TGTGCCAGCGGCCTAGGACAGAAGCCCCAGTACTTC. Protein: CASGLGQKPQYF.

This clonotype has only a few counts. V and J are TRBV29-1 and TRBJ1-3; D is perhaps TRBD1 (5 bases). This CDR3 spans 14 amino acids. In germline, CDR1 is SQVTM, CDR2 ANQGSEA. Between the trimmed V and J ends, which lost 8 bases and 4 bases, there was a span of 18 bases. CDR3 in amino acids: CSTDEGSGGNTIYF. For the CDR3, the DNA is TGCAGCACCGACGAAGGTTCAGGGGGAAACACCATATATTTT. The whole variable domain, remainder taken from reference TRBV29-1 and TRBJ1-3, is SAVISQKPSRDICQRGTSLTIQCQVDSQVTMMFWYRQQPGQSLTLIATANQGSEATYESGFVIDKFPISRPNLTFSTLTVSNMSPEDSSIYLCSTDEGSGGNTIYFGEGSWLTVV.

The sample holds many counts of this clonotype. This chain connects TRBV5-1 to TRBJ1-5; D call uncertain. CDR3 length equals 15 residues. Trimming pared 0 bases from V and 1 base from J, leaving 8 bases between. The germline gives CDR1 SGHRS, CDR2 YFSETQ. The CDR3 coding sequence is TGCGCCAGCAGCTTGGGCCCAGCCAGCAATCAGCCCCAGCATTTT. Protein product: CASSLGPASNQPQHF.

This chain joins TRBV4-2 and TRBJ2-3; D is possibly TRBD1 (6 bases). Germline CDR1 and CDR2: LGHNA and YNFKEQ. V was clipped by 1 base and J by 2 bases, with 16 bases between them. This CDR3 contains 17 residues. The CDR3 is CASSQGVGTLSTDTQYF. In DNA form, the CDR3 reads TGTGCCAGCAGCCAAGGGGTGGGGACACTTTCCACAGATACGCAGTATTTT.